Reported below is one T cell receptor beta chain. TCRdb analysed the 5' RACE reads with MiXCR anew, one entry per CDR3 protein. Here the sample spans roughly 550,000 distinct CDR3 sequences, approximately 20% being singletons. These data come from a study of T-cell memory formation after mild COVID-19. With 6 bases removed from V and 3 bases from J, the gap between germline ends came to 10 bases. The CDR3 has 13 amino acids. Germline V gene sequence: CDR1 KGHDR, CDR2 SFDVKD. Sequences were obtained from PBMCs or a T cell subset sorted from them (not recorded which). The sequence came from an adult woman who had mild COVID-19 (a few samples of this study predate the infection). Cell type and time point are not known. The chain has TRBV24-1 and TRBJ2-5, with no clear D. The CDR3 region is CATSFSQEETQYF. CDR3 DNA sequence: TGTGCCACCAGTTTTAGCCAGGAAGAGACCCAGTACTTC.